Shown below are 27 T cell receptor beta chains from a single sample sequenced in a study of shared clonotypes between healthy human individuals. The data were produced by immunoSEQ multiplex PCR, yet TCRdb's version contains in-frame clones alone and is incomplete. Among roughly 500,000 clones, about four fifths were seen once, and the ten largest hold about 13%. Sequenced material: PBMCs. The receptors were gathered from a woman aged 35 to 49 in good health. Some clones in this sample may be carry-over from other donors' samples.

The rearrangement joins TRBV28 to TRBJ2-7; 13 nucleotides line up with TRBD2. CDR3 length: 15 residues. Unmatched junction bases numbered 4, after V lost 6 bases and J lost 2 bases. CDR1 MDHEN and CDR2 SYDVKM come from the germline V gene. The CDR3 DNA sequence: TGTGCCAGCAGCAAGACTAGCGGGAGGCCCTACGAGCAGTACTTC. Encoded protein: CASSKTSGRPYEQYF.

The chain carries TRBV7-3 and TRBJ2-2; maybe TRBD1 (6 bases). CDR1 is SGHTA and CDR2 is FQGTGA in the germline V gene. CDR3 size: 13 residues. The V and J ends lost 5 bases and 8 bases respectively, with 12 bases between them. CDR3 residues: CASSVSQGGELFF. CDR3 nucleotides: TGTGCCAGCAGCGTATCACAGGGTGGGGAGCTGTTTTTT.

V and J are TRBV2 and TRBJ1-1; 7 bases line up with TRBD1. The CDR3 runs 17 residues. The junction had 17 bases not matched to a gene; V was cut back by 6 bases and J by 4 bases. The germline gives CDR1 SNHLY, CDR2 FYNNEI. In DNA, the CDR3 is TGTGCCAGCAGGGAGGGGTTGACAGGGCGCCTCCGCACTGAAGCTTTCTTT. Its protein is CASREGLTGRLRTEAFF. Full variable domain (remainder filled in from reference TRBV2 and TRBJ1-1): EPEVTQTPSHQVTQMGQEVILRCVPISNHLYFYWYRQILGQKVEFLVSFYNNEISEKSEIFDDQFSVERPDGSNFTLKIRSTKLEDSAMYFCASREGLTGRLRTEAFFGQGTRLTVV.

V is TRBV19 and J is TRBJ2-3, with 8 bases lining up with TRBD2. The germline CDR1 and CDR2 sequences are LNHDA and SQIVND (reference sequence). The CDR3 extends over 16 amino acids. V dropped 3 bases and J dropped 1; count of bases not matched to a gene: 6. CDR3: CASSIGAGDGTDTQYF. In DNA, the CDR3 is TGTGCCAGTAGTATTGGAGCGGGAGACGGCACAGATACGCAGTATTTT.

V and J are TRBV5-6 and TRBJ2-5, with 8 positions matching TRBD2. The CDR3 runs 14 residues. V lost 2 bases, J lost 2 bases, and 2 bases stayed unmatched. Germline V gives CDR1 SGHDT, CDR2 YYEEEE. The CDR3 here is CASSLLAAQETQYF. CDR3 in DNA: TGTGCCAGCAGCTTACTAGCGGCACAAGAGACCCAGTACTTC.

V gene TRBV30 combines with J gene TRBJ1-6; D is ambiguous. The V end lost 3 bases, the J end lost 8 bases, and 29 bases lay between the germline ends. In germline, CDR1 is GTSNPN, CDR2 SVGIG (reference sequence). CDR3 length: 19 residues. DNA of the CDR3: TGTGCCTGGAGCCGATCCCGACTTACGGGTCCCCTGGACGATTCACCCCTCCACTTT. Translating gives CAWSRSRLTGPLDDSPLHF.

This clone has a count of ten or more. Different DNA sequences within this sample yield the same CDR3. The chain is built from TRBV25-1 and TRBJ1-1; D perhaps matches TRBD1 (5 bases). The CDR3 is made up of 12 amino acids. Trimming took off 6 bases at V and 1 base at J, with 6 bases between the two ends. Germline CDR1 and CDR2: MGHDK and SYGVNS. The CDR3 sequence: CASRGQNTEAFF. In DNA, the CDR3 is TGTGCCAGCAGAGGACAGAACACTGAAGCTTTCTTT.

CDR3 coding DNA: TGTGCCAGCAGCTCCGGGGTGATAGAAAAACTGTTTTTT. This gives the protein CASSSGVIEKLFF. This rearrangement joins TRBV5-8 to TRBJ1-4; D unclear. This CDR3 has 13 amino acids. Deletions cut 3 bases from V and 8 bases from J, with 11 bases between. The V gene's germline CDR1 is SGHTS and CDR2 YDEGEE.

The V and J genes are TRBV19 and TRBJ1-5; D unclear. V lost 3 bases to trimming and J lost 1 base, with 7 bases between them. The CDR3 totals 14 residues. CDR1 and CDR2 (germline): LNHDA, SQIVND (reference sequence). The CDR3 DNA sequence: TGTGCCAGTAGTATTCGGGAAAGCAATCAGCCCCAGCATTTT. Protein sequence: CASSIRESNQPQHF.

V gene TRBV27 combines with J gene TRBJ2-1; D may be TRBD1 or TRBD2 (5 bases each). CDR1 MNHEY and CDR2 SMNVEV come from the germline V gene (reference sequence). V was cut by 10 bases and J by 8 bases, with 33 bases left in between. This CDR3 region has 18 residues. The CDR3 DNA sequence: TGTGCCACCCTCCACTCGGGACCAAACTCACCTACAAGGGATGAGCAGTTCTTC. Protein: CATLHSGPNSPTRDEQFF.

The chain recombines TRBV11-2 with TRBJ2-7; TRBD1 agrees at 7 bases. CDR3 length: 15 residues. From germline, CDR1 is SGHAT and CDR2 FQNNGV. V was pared by 5 bases and J by 0 bases, with 7 bases of the junction left unmatched. CDR3 DNA: TGTGCCAGCAGCCCCAACAGGGGTCTCTCCTACGAGCAGTACTTC. Amino acids: CASSPNRGLSYEQYF.

The count of this clone is one. The chain carries TRBV6-1 and TRBJ2-1; no clear D gene. CDR1 MNHNS and CDR2 SASEGT come from the germline V gene. V was clipped by 3 bases and J by 10 bases, with 7 bases between them. The CDR3 sequence is 11 residues long. The CDR3 here is CASSDPDEQFF. The CDR3 bases are TGTGCCAGCAGTGACCCGGACGAGCAGTTCTTC.

The CDR3 is CASSQGLVAKNIQYF. CDR3 nucleotides: TGCGCCAGCAGCCAAGGCCTCGTGGCCAAAAACATTCAGTACTTC. The rearrangement uses TRBV4-3 and TRBJ2-4, with D unresolved. The germline V gene encodes CDR1 LGHNA and CDR2 YSLEER. This CDR3 spans 15 amino acids. The ends were cut back, 1 base at V and 1 base at J, with 8 bases in the middle.

The chain recombines TRBV7-9 with TRBJ1-1, with 7 bases that match TRBD1. The CDR3 contains 17 residues. V was clipped by 2 bases and J by 0 bases; unmatched bases: 9. In germline, CDR1 is SEHNR, CDR2 FQNEAQ (reference sequence). For the CDR3, the DNA is TGTGCCAGCAGCTTATGGACAGGAAACTGGATGAACACTGAAGCTTTCTTT. Residues: CASSLWTGNWMNTEAFF.

The sample holds one count of this clone. The genes are TRBV18 and TRBJ1-2, with a tentative D call TRBD1 (5 bases). Deletions cut 3 bases from V and 6 bases from J, with 8 bases between. The CDR3 runs to 12 residues. Per the germline V gene, CDR1 is KGHSH and CDR2 is LQKENI. The CDR3 DNA follows: TGTGCCAGCTCACCGGGCAGGGATGGCTACACCTTC. This translates into CASSPGRDGYTF.

The genes are TRBV11-2 and TRBJ2-5, with TRBD2 identical over 9 bases. V lost 2 bases and J lost 4; bases outside the gene matches: 11. CDR3 length: 17 residues. From germline, CDR1 is SGHAT and CDR2 FQNNGV. The CDR3 spells CASSLRGATSGGETQYF. CDR3 DNA sequence: TGTGCCAGCAGCTTAAGAGGGGCGACTAGCGGCGGAGAGACCCAGTACTTC.

CDR3 sequence (DNA): TGTGCCAGCAGGGACGGCTGGGAAAGACCCGAGTTCTTC. It encodes CASRDGWERPEFF. The chain is built from TRBV7-2 and TRBJ2-1; D remains unclear. The V and J ends lost 6 bases and 14 bases respectively, with 20 bases between them. CDR1 and CDR2 from the germline V gene are SGHTA and FQGNSA. The CDR3 extends over 13 amino acids.

This clone was detected only once. The chain couples TRBV1 to TRBJ2-3; TRBD1, as called in the table, went unchecked against the DNA. TRBV1 is assigned pseudogene status. The CDR3 totals 12 residues. In DNA, the CDR3 is TGCACCAGCAGCCAAGATATGAATGGGGCGTATTTT. Protein product: CTSSQDMNGAYF.

The genes are TRBV7-2 and TRBJ2-5; 12 bases match TRBD2. Germline V gene data show CDR1 as SGHTA and CDR2 as FQGNSA. The CDR3 is made up of 14 amino acids. Trimming at V came to 5 bases and at J to 5 bases, leaving 3 bases not matched to a gene. Here the CDR3 DNA reads TGTGCCAGCAGCCCGACTAGCGGGAGTGAGACCCAGTACTTC. It codes for CASSPTSGSETQYF.

This clone was observed many times. The chain combines TRBV14 with TRBJ2-7; TRBD2 matches 9 bases. With 0 bases clipped from V and 2 bases from J, the junction kept 8 bases outside the gene matches. This CDR3 has 17 residues. Germline-derived CDR1 and CDR2 are SGHDN and FVKESK. The CDR3 loop is CASSQEERASGTYEQYF. The CDR3 nucleotides read TGTGCCAGCAGCCAAGAAGAAAGGGCTAGCGGGACCTACGAGCAGTACTTC.

The count of this clone is one. The chain carries TRBV5-1 and TRBJ2-3; 12 bases match TRBD2. Looked up from germline, CDR1 is SGHRS and CDR2 is YFSETQ. V trimming: 5 bases; J trimming: 2 bases; junction bases outside the gene matches: 3. This CDR3 has 15 residues. CDR3 amino acids: CASRTSGSPTDTQYF. The CDR3 DNA reads TGCGCCAGCAGGACTAGCGGGAGCCCCACAGATACGCAGTATTTT. The full variable domain, rest sourced from reference TRBV5-1 and TRBJ2-3, is KAGVTQTPRYLIKTRGQQVTLSCSPISGHRSVSWYQQTPGQGLQFLFEYFSETQRNKGNFPGRFSGRQFSNSRSEMNVSTLELGDSALYLCASRTSGSPTDTQYFGPGTRLTVL.

About this clone itself: The sample has other DNA sequences that encode this CDR3 too. V usage is TRBV5-1 and J usage is TRBJ2-2, with D possibly being TRBD1 or TRBD2 (6 bases each). The CDR3 spans 16 residues. With 0 bases removed from V and 0 bases from J, the gap between germline ends came to 9 bases. Germline V gives CDR1 SGHRS, CDR2 YFSETQ. The CDR3 DNA reads TGCGCCAGCAGCTTGGCCGGGGGCGCGAACACCGGGGAGCTGTTTTTT. It encodes CASSLAGGANTGELFF.

The chain employs TRBV25-1 and TRBJ2-7; perhaps TRBD1 as D (6 bases). The germline V gene has CDR1 MGHDK and CDR2 SYGVNS. Trimming took off 1 base at V and 3 bases at J, with 7 bases between the two ends. The CDR3 is 13 amino acids. The CDR3, as DNA: TGTGCCAGCAGTGAATTACAGGGCTACGAGCAGTACTTC. Translated: CASSELQGYEQYF.

The chain carries TRBV7-8 and TRBJ2-5; perhaps TRBD1 as D (6 bases). Trimming left V 4 bases short and J 2 bases short, with 11 bases between. The CDR3 has 14 residues. Looked up from germline, CDR1 is SGHVS and CDR2 is FQNEAQ. The CDR3 nucleotides are TGTGCCAGCAGCTCGGGACACGAGCAAGAGACCCAGTACTTC. Protein sequence: CASSSGHEQETQYF.

On this clone itself: This sample includes further DNA sequences coding for the same CDR3. The CDR3 DNA is TGTGCCAGCAGCTTAGGGGTGGGCTCCTACAATGAGCAGTTCTTC. The encoded protein is CASSLGVGSYNEQFF. The V and J genes are TRBV7-9 and TRBJ2-1; D is uncertain. This CDR3 contains 15 residues. V was shortened by 1 base and J by 0 bases, with 7 bases between the two germline ends. The V gene's germline CDR1 is SEHNR and CDR2 FQNEAQ (reference sequence).

V is TRBV28 and J is TRBJ1-3; TRBD1 aligns across 12 bases. Germline V gene lookup returns CDR1 MDHEN and CDR2 SYDVKM. The CDR3 contains 16 residues. Germline trimming cut 5 bases from V and 3 bases from J; bases unmatched to any gene: 5. The CDR3 nucleotides are TGTGCCAGCAGTAATGGGGACAGGGGGCTTGGAAACACCATATATTTT. Translated: CASSNGDRGLGNTIYF.

The chain couples TRBV5-4 to TRBJ2-7; possibly TRBD1 for D (7 bases). The V gene's germline CDR1 is SGHNT and CDR2 YYREEE (reference sequence). The CDR3 has 14 amino acids. V lost 0 bases to trimming and J lost 3 bases, with 10 bases between them. CDR3 sequence reads: CASSLGQGGYEQYF. The CDR3 DNA sequence: TGTGCCAGCAGCTTGGGGCAGGGGGGCTACGAGCAGTACTTC.